This TCR beta chain was captured in a study of spatial heterogeneity in lung cancer. Study in general: Alpha-chain detections were consistently fewer than beta-chain detections among the sequences. General study results and limits: Ubiquitous expanded tumor TCRs surfaced in blood more at resection than they did at follow-up.

The germline V and J ends were trimmed by 6 bases and 1 base, with 16 bases remaining between them. Germline V gives CDR1 SNHLY, CDR2 FYNNEI. This CDR3 is built from 16 residues. Every TCR cDNA molecule bore a unique molecular identifier. A single record per CDR3 protein comes from TCRdb applying MiXCR to the 5' RACE reads. Of 60,000 to 90,000 distinct CDR3 sequences listed, 8% are singletons. The time point here: sample taken at primary tumor resection. Whole RNA, isolated from tumor, nontumor lung or frozen PBMC, was sequenced without prior sorting. As for this clonotype: What it recognizes is unknown.

The sample was PBMCs, taken at surgery. This clonotype was sampled from a male donor with early-stage non-small cell lung cancer. The V and J genes are TRBV2 and TRBJ1-3, with TRBD1 as a possible D gene (5 bases). The CDR3, as DNA: TGTGCCAGCAGCCCAACTCCCCCAGGGTCTGGAAACACCATATATTTT. Translation: CASSPTPPGSGNTIYF.